The 9 T cell receptor beta chains presented below share a single source sample, sequenced in a study of shared clonotypes between healthy human individuals. The repertoire was sequenced with immunoSEQ multiplex PCR; TCRdb's copy has only in-frame clones and lacks some. The sample lists hundreds of thousands of clones, 90% to 96% seen once, with about 0.054% in the top ten. Sequences were obtained from naive CD4+ T cells sorted from blood. This sample's subset: CD45RA+ positively selected. The receptors originated from a woman aged 25-40 years in good health.

The genes are TRBV5-1 and TRBJ2-7, with 7 bases matching TRBD1. This CDR3 spans 12 amino acids. Trimming at V came to 7 bases and at J to 4 bases, leaving 5 bases not matched to a gene. Germline V CDR1 and CDR2: SGHRS, YFSETQ. As DNA, the CDR3 is TGCGCCAGCGCCGAGGGACAGTACGAGCAGTACTTC. This codes for CASAEGQYEQYF.

V and J are TRBV2 and TRBJ1-2; D is unresolved. Per the germline V gene, CDR1 is SNHLY and CDR2 is FYNNEI. Trimming stripped 3 bases from V and 4 bases from J, with 9 bases between. This CDR3 spans 13 amino acids. The CDR3 coding sequence is TGTGCCAGCAGTGAGAAGGCGATCTATGGCTACACCTTC. As protein: CASSEKAIYGYTF.

The chain links TRBV7-9 to TRBJ2-2; possible D gene TRBD2, 6 bases. V shed 5 bases and J shed 0 bases, with 13 bases lying between them. This CDR3 is built from 16 residues. CDR1 and CDR2 (germline): SEHNR, FQNEAQ (reference sequence). CDR3 amino acids: CASSGDLLANTGELFF. DNA of the CDR3: TGTGCCAGCAGCGGGGACTTATTAGCGAACACCGGGGAGCTGTTTTTT.

V and J are TRBV27 and TRBJ2-3; 7 nucleotides match TRBD2. The germline gives CDR1 MNHEY, CDR2 SMNVEV (reference sequence). The CDR3 sequence is 14 residues long. J was trimmed by 2 bases and V by 6 bases; bases with no gene match: 5. Here the CDR3 reads CASSPLAHTDTQYF. CDR3 sequence (DNA): TGTGCCAGCAGCCCACTAGCGCACACAGATACGCAGTATTTT.

This chain uses TRBV6-1 with TRBJ2-3, with a possible D match to TRBD1 (6 bases). The V and J ends lost 7 bases and 4 bases respectively, with 18 bases between them. Germline values: CDR1 MNHNS, CDR2 SASEGT. The CDR3 has 15 amino acids. The CDR3 nucleotides read TGTGCCAGCACCCTGGGCAGGGGCGGCCCAGATACGCAGTATTTT. Translated, it gives CASTLGRGGPDTQYF.

This chain uses TRBV7-6 with TRBJ2-1; TRBD2 matches 11 bases. Germline V gene lookup returns CDR1 SGHVS and CDR2 FNYEAQ. The CDR3 runs to 16 residues. The ends lost 6 bases at V and 0 bases at J; junction bases unmatched: 4. The CDR3 coding sequence is TGTGCCAGCAGTCCCACTAGCGGGAGCTCCTACAATGAGCAGTTCTTC. Translating gives CASSPTSGSSYNEQFF.

Only one count was recorded for this clone. The chain has TRBV25-1 and TRBJ2-7; D remains ambiguous. There are 14 residues in the CDR3. The ends were cut back, 8 bases at V and 0 bases at J, with 14 bases in the middle. Germline CDR1 and CDR2: MGHDK and SYGVNS. For the CDR3, the DNA is TGTGCCAGCTCCACGTCACCAAACTCCTACGAGCAGTACTTC. Amino acids: CASSTSPNSYEQYF.

The chain joins TRBV5-6 to TRBJ2-4; 8 bases match TRBD2. Germline CDR1 reads SGHDT; CDR2 reads YYEEEE. V dropped 1 base and J dropped 0; count of bases not matched to a gene: 12. The CDR3 is made up of 19 amino acids. The CDR3 protein is CASSLTREATLLAKNIQYF. The CDR3 DNA reads TGTGCCAGCAGCTTGACGCGGGAGGCCACATTACTAGCCAAAAACATTCAGTACTTC.

V usage is TRBV19 and J usage is TRBJ1-5; no reliable D call. Trimming removed 3 bases at V and 0 bases at J, with 12 bases between. CDR3 length equals 16 residues. Germline V CDR1 and CDR2: LNHDA, SQIVND (reference sequence). The DNA for the CDR3 is TGTGCCAGTAGTATCGGTCAGCCGTATAGCAATCAGCCCCAGCATTTT. It specifies CASSIGQPYSNQPQHF.